This T cell receptor beta chain was found in a study of regulatory T cells in long-lasting Graves disease. At the level of the study: Those with persistent Graves' disease had received antithyroid drugs for over 5 years with positive TSH receptor antibodies.

The time point denotes: persistent/refractory GD, antithyroid drugs over 5 years with positive TRAb. PBMC RNA served as the TCR library source. CDR1 and CDR2 from the germline V gene are MGHRA and YSYEKL. CDR3 size: 16 residues. Trimming stripped 4 bases from V and 3 bases from J, with 18 bases between. Building the TCR beta libraries relied on iRepertoire HTBI primers, and CDR3 regions underwent Arm-PCR. TCRdb processed the multiplex PCR reads anew with MiXCR; each CDR3 protein has one entry. The sample lists 500,000 to 800,000 distinct CDR3 sequences, around 32% occurring once. Study findings and constraints: Accuracy may have been reduced by the small sample size.

Concerning this clonotype: The target antigen is unknown.

This TCR derives from a female donor with Graves disease. V is TRBV4-1 and J is TRBJ1-1; D is ambiguous. The sequences come from peripheral blood mononuclear cells (PBMCs), collected when the disease was refractory, from a patient treated with antithyroid drugs. The CDR3 spells CASSREDGMSYTEAFF. The DNA for the CDR3 is TGCGCCAGCAGCCGAGAGGACGGGATGAGCTACACTGAAGCTTTCTTT.